The sequence of this TCR beta chain was determined in a study of cytomegalovirus exposure and HLA in healthy donors. Per germline, CDR1 ENHRY and CDR2 SYGVKD. This CDR3 is built from 14 residues. Trimming at V came to 6 bases and at J to 4 bases, leaving 2 bases not matched to a gene. Primers included in the PCR were 60 Vbeta and 13 Jbeta primers. TCRdb keeps only in-frame clones here, not all; method: immunoSEQ multiplex PCR. This table holds about 120,000 clones, 75% to 85% found once. Sequencing input: PBMCs. The clonotype originates from a woman in her forties or fifties in good health and CMV-seropositive. This chain uses TRBV10-3 with TRBJ1-4; 10 bases line up with TRBD1. In nucleotides, the CDR3 is TGTGCCATCAGCGGGGACAGGGGTAATGAAAAACTGTTTTTT. The encoded protein is CAISGDRGNEKLFF.